The sequence of this TCR beta chain was determined in a study of blood T cells in healthy people across ages. Study findings and constraints: Long-lived and aged donors differed, with more naive CD4+ cells and higher diversity in the long-lived.

Regarding this clonotype: Its antigen remains unidentified.

With a J-beta primer mix and a sample-barcoded 5' primer, a second PCR ran roughly 7 to 11 cycles. In TCRdb, the 5' RACE reads were re-called with MiXCR into one record per CDR3 protein. The sample records 550,000 to 750,000 distinct CDR3 sequences, roughly 21% being singletons. The CDR3 is 15 amino acids. The germline gives CDR1 DFQATT, CDR2 SNEGSKA (reference sequence). Around 9.5 milliliters of peripheral blood were drawn from each donor. The sequencing input was blood. The J gene is TRBJ2-3, the V gene TRBV20-1; 7 bases map to TRBD1. The receptor comes from a man between 65 and 85 years old in good health. CDR3 in amino acids: CSGHSPRGNSDTQYF. The CDR3, as DNA: TGCAGCGGCCACTCTCCCAGGGGGAATAGTGATACGCAGTATTTT.